These 21 T cell receptor beta chains share one sample of origin, sequenced in a study of blood T cell repertoires in COVID-19. Sequencing was performed with immunoSEQ multiplex PCR; in TCRdb, only in-frame clones are kept and a portion is missing. The table includes 250,000 to 300,000 clones, about 91% detected once. The specimen was peripheral blood. The receptors stem from an older woman with acute or convalescent COVID-19.

This clone was found many times. The V call is TRBV9, the J call TRBJ2-7; tentative D call: TRBD2 (5 bases). Deletions cut 0 bases from V and 1 base from J, with 11 bases between. Germline values: CDR1 SGDLS, CDR2 YYNGEE. The CDR3 spans 15 residues. The CDR3 DNA is TGTGCCAGCAGCGTAGGAGGGAGCCAGTCCTACGAGCAGTACTTC. It translates to CASSVGGSQSYEQYF.

This clone was seen more than once but under ten times. The rearrangement links TRBV5-4 to TRBJ2-7; possible D gene TRBD1, 5 bases. Germline CDR1 SGHNT, CDR2 YYREEE (reference sequence). This CDR3 is built from 14 residues. V was pared by 0 bases and J by 5 bases, with 12 bases between. The CDR3 DNA reads TGTGCCAGCAGCTTGGTTGGGGCTGGAAACGAGCAGTACTTC. The encoded protein is CASSLVGAGNEQYF.

The chain joins TRBV9 to TRBJ2-1; 13 nucleotides agree with TRBD2. In germline, CDR1 is SGDLS, CDR2 YYNGEE. Trimming took 0 bases from V and 8 from J; bases not matched to a gene: 8. The CDR3 has 17 residues. The CDR3 nucleotides read TGTGCCAGCAGCGTAGTTCCGGGACTAGCGGGGCCCTATGAGCAGTTCTTC. Translation: CASSVVPGLAGPYEQFF.

The chain is built from TRBV9 and TRBJ1-2; 8 bases map to TRBD1. The CDR3 contains 16 residues. Losses at the gene ends were 0 bases for V and 6 bases for J; bases not matched to a gene: 10. Germline V CDR1 and CDR2: SGDLS, YYNGEE. DNA for the CDR3: TGTGCCAGCAGCGTAGATCGGGCACAGGGGGGGGATGGCTACACCTTC. Protein sequence: CASSVDRAQGGDGYTF.

This clone was detected only a few times. This chain links TRBV11-3 with TRBJ2-1, with TRBD2 identical over 8 bases. J lost 7 bases, V lost 4 bases, and 3 bases had no gene match. Germline CDR1 is SGHNT and CDR2 is YENEEA. This CDR3 has 13 amino acids. The CDR3 sequence: CASSSRGGNEQFF. For the CDR3, the DNA is TGTGCCAGCAGCTCTCGGGGGGGGAATGAGCAGTTCTTC.

In its sample, this clone was seen many times. The chain joins TRBV6-5 to TRBJ1-2; 10 nucleotides align to TRBD1. CDR3 length: 15 amino acids. The V gene end was trimmed by 5 bases and the J gene end by 8 bases; junction bases not matched to a gene: 11. CDR1 is MNHEY and CDR2 is SVGAGI in the germline V gene. The CDR3 spells CASSPSPGTGDGYTF. The CDR3 nucleotides read TGTGCCAGCAGTCCCTCCCCCGGGACAGGGGACGGCTACACCTTC.

The rearrangement links TRBV6-5 to TRBJ2-6, with D unclear. The ends were cut back, 5 bases at V and 6 bases at J, with 8 bases in the middle. The CDR3 is 13 amino acids. The V gene's germline CDR1 is MNHEY and CDR2 SVGAGI. This chain's CDR3 is CASSPPVANVLTF. The DNA for the CDR3 is TGTGCCAGCAGTCCCCCTGTGGCCAACGTCCTGACTTTC.

The chain carries TRBV10-3 and TRBJ1-1, with TRBD1 identical over 9 bases. The trim removed 10 bases at V and 1 base at J, leaving 7 bases unmatched. The germline V gene has CDR1 ENHRY and CDR2 SYGVKD. CDR3 length: 14 amino acids. CDR3 nucleotides: TGTGCCACTACTCGGGACAGGGCGAACACTGAAGCTTTCTTT. This encodes CATTRDRANTEAFF.

The V and J genes are TRBV27 and TRBJ2-1; 13 nucleotides agree with TRBD2. The V gene end was trimmed by 5 bases and the J gene end by 8 bases; junction bases not matched to a gene: 6. The CDR3 sequence is 15 residues long. Germline assignment: CDR1 MNHEY and CDR2 SMNVEV (reference sequence). CDR3 residues: CASSTGTSGIYEQFF. CDR3 in DNA: TGTGCCAGCAGTACCGGGACTAGCGGGATATATGAGCAGTTCTTC.

The chain is built from TRBV18 and TRBJ2-1; D is ambiguous. V was shortened by 5 bases and J by 7 bases, with 15 bases between the two germline ends. Looked up from germline, CDR1 is KGHSH and CDR2 is LQKENI. The CDR3 totals 14 residues. CDR3 coding DNA: TGTGCCAGCTCAAATGTTCTGGCTGGTAATGAGCAGTTCTTC. Protein: CASSNVLAGNEQFF.

The CDR3 reads CASSQVPSTDTQYF. CDR3 sequence (DNA): TGCGCCAGCAGCCAAGTTCCTAGCACAGATACGCAGTATTTT. This chain links TRBV4-1 with TRBJ2-3, with no clear D. This CDR3 contains 14 residues. V lost 1 base and J lost 0, with 5 bases in between. CDR1 is MGHRA and CDR2 is YSYEKL in the germline V gene.

V is TRBV3-1 (or the pseudogene TRBV3-2) and J is TRBJ2-7; 12 bases are a match to TRBD2. This CDR3 is 13 amino acids long. The junction had 4 bases not matched to a gene; V was cut back by 10 bases and J by 3 bases. Germline V gene data show CDR1 as LGHDT and CDR2 as YNNKEL (reference sequence). The CDR3 DNA reads TGTGCCACCACGACTAGCGGGAGCTACGAGCAGTACTTC. Protein: CATTTSGSYEQYF.

The chain recombines TRBV19 with TRBJ1-1; a possible D gene is TRBD1 (6 bases). Trimming took 8 bases from V and 4 from J, leaving 14 bases between them. Germline assignment: CDR1 LNHDA and CDR2 SQIVND (reference sequence). The CDR3 loop spans 13 amino acids. CDR3 protein: CASRAGVVTEAFF. The CDR3 DNA sequence: TGTGCCAGTCGGGCAGGGGTGGTCACTGAAGCTTTCTTT.

The chain uses TRBV14 and TRBJ1-6; possibly TRBD1 for D (5 bases). Germline CDR1 reads SGHDN; CDR2 reads FVKESK. V dropped 4 bases and J dropped 7 bases, with 14 bases sitting between them. The CDR3 totals 15 residues. The CDR3 nucleotides read TGTGCCAGCAGCCTCGTGGGGCAGGGAAATTCACCCCTCCACTTT. Translation gives CASSLVGQGNSPLHF. The full variable domain, rest sourced from reference TRBV14 and TRBJ1-6, is EAGVTQFPSHSVIEKGQTVTLRCDPISGHDNLYWYRRVMGKEIKFLLHFVKESKQDESGMPNNRFLAERTGGTYSTLKVQPAELEDSGVYFCASSLVGQGNSPLHFGNGTRLTVT.

There are a few counts of this clone. V usage is TRBV24-1 and J usage is TRBJ1-4; 8 bases match TRBD1. This CDR3 is built from 15 residues. Per germline, CDR1 KGHDR and CDR2 SFDVKD. Trimming removed 9 bases from V and 8 bases from J; junction bases left unmatched: 13. DNA for the CDR3: TGTGCCACCTCTGAACCGACAGGGGAAGGGGAAAAACTGTTTTTT. Translation: CATSEPTGEGEKLFF.

V gene TRBV4-3 combines with J gene TRBJ2-1; the D is unclear. The V and J ends lost 0 bases and 0 bases respectively, with 6 bases between them. Germline assignment: CDR1 LGHNA and CDR2 YSLEER. The CDR3 length is 15 residues. DNA for the CDR3: TGCGCCAGCAGCCAAGAAGAGAGCTCCTACAATGAGCAGTTCTTC. This codes for CASSQEESSYNEQFF.

V is TRBV6-4 and J is TRBJ2-3, with 8 positions matching TRBD2. After removal of 7 bases from V and 3 bases from J, the junction contained 9 bases not matched to a gene. Per the germline V gene, CDR1 is MRHNA and CDR2 is SNTAGT. The CDR3 sequence is 15 residues long. CDR3 nucleotide sequence: TGTGCCAGCAAACGCGGGAGGTTTAATACAGATACGCAGTATTTT. Protein sequence: CASKRGRFNTDTQYF.

The chain's CDR3 is CASSLWRQREGYEQYF. The DNA for the CDR3 is TGTGCCAGCAGTTTATGGAGGCAGCGGGAGGGGTACGAGCAGTACTTC. This chain uses TRBV28 with TRBJ2-7; 10 nucleotides agree with TRBD2. Germline trimming cut 0 bases from V and 4 bases from J; bases unmatched to any gene: 6. The CDR3 sequence is 16 residues long. Germline CDR1 reads MDHEN; CDR2 reads SYDVKM.

V usage is TRBV15 and J usage is TRBJ2-1; D not certain. The CDR3 has 13 amino acids. Germline loops: CDR1 LNHNV, CDR2 YYDKDF (reference sequence). Trimming left V 1 base short and J 6 bases short, with 7 bases between. The CDR3 loop reads CATSRGNGNEQFF. Here the CDR3 DNA reads TGTGCCACCAGCAGAGGAAACGGCAATGAGCAGTTCTTC. The entire variable domain, with the rest obtained from reference TRBV15 and TRBJ2-1, is as follows: DAMVIQNPRYQVTQFGKPVTLSCSQTLNHNVMYWYQQKSSQAPKLLFHYYDKDFNNEADTPDNFQSRRPNTSFCFLDIRSPGLGDTAMYLCATSRGNGNEQFFGPGTRLTVL.

V is TRBV28 and J is TRBJ2-7, with D possibly being TRBD1 (5 bases). Trimming removed 3 bases at V and 4 bases at J, with 13 bases between. The germline V gene encodes CDR1 MDHEN and CDR2 SYDVKM. There are 14 residues in the CDR3. CDR3 sequence reads: CASSLGQGEYEQYF. The CDR3 nucleotides are TGTGCCAGCAGTTTGGGGCAGGGCGAATACGAGCAGTACTTC.

V and J are TRBV9 and TRBJ1-2, with TRBD1 matching over 7 bases. V lost 3 bases and J lost 4; bases outside the gene matches: 18. The length of the CDR3 is 18 residues. Germline V gene lookup returns CDR1 SGDLS and CDR2 YYNGEE. CDR3 residues: CASSGSGTKTGLGYGYTF. Here the CDR3 DNA reads TGTGCCAGCAGCGGGTCGGGGACCAAGACAGGGCTGGGCTATGGCTACACCTTC.